The present TCR beta chain was sequenced within a study of T cell responses to AZD1222 COVID-19 vaccine. Regarding the study as a whole: White British ancestry dominated among donors, who included more females, and clonal diversity was possibly underestimated. Reports say nearly half of spike-specific TCRs go after unmutated variant regions. Spike-specific TCR breadth rose after two AZD1222 doses, and depth rose as well.

Profiled with immunoSEQ multiplex PCR; TCRdb holds only in-frame clones, not every one. The sample contains more than 110,000 clones, 80% to 95% of which appear only once. Trimming took 5 bases from V and 6 from J; bases not matched to a gene: 7. CDR1 and CDR2 (germline): SEHNR, FQNEAQ (reference sequence). The CDR3 length is 14 residues. As to this clone: Its target is unknown.

Pooling was applied to second doses at about 4 or about 12 weeks. The TCR comes from an adult who received the AZD1222 COVID-19 vaccine. The genes are TRBV7-9 and TRBJ1-2; 9 bases map to TRBD1. The sequencing here drew on peripheral blood, taken 28 days after the second AZD1222 dose. The DNA of the CDR3 is TGTGCCAGCAGCCAAACAGGGGGCGGACATGGCTACACCTTC. Protein product: CASSQTGGGHGYTF.